Described below is a single T cell receptor beta chain sequence and its context. The data stem from a study of blood T cell repertoires in COVID-19. Study as a whole: Specimens from acute and convalescent COVID-19 originated in the United States, Italy and Spain.

The repertoire was sequenced with immunoSEQ multiplex PCR; TCRdb's copy has only in-frame clones and lacks some. In the table there are about 250,000 clones, around 83% of which are singletons. This CDR3 has 12 residues. CDR1 is SEHNR, CDR2 FQNEAQ, per germline (reference sequence). The V end lost 5 bases, the J end lost 3 bases, and 7 bases lay between the germline ends. The sample consisted of PBMCs or T cells enriched from blood (not recorded which). The receptor was derived from a middle-aged man who had been exposed to COVID-19. The V call is TRBV7-9, the J call TRBJ1-1; D unclear. The CDR3 spells CASSQVYTEAFF. The DNA for the CDR3 is TGTGCCAGCAGCCAGGTATACACTGAAGCTTTCTTT.